This is a list of T cell receptor beta chains from one sample in a study of read filtering for tumor transcriptome and immune sequencing. Using its own MiXCR run on the reads, TCRdb lists one record per CDR3 protein. Of 50,000 or so distinct CDR3 sequences in the sample, roughly a fifth were seen once. Sequenced sample: a population of CD138-negative cells sorted from bone marrow. The receptors were sampled from a donor aged 40 or older with multiple myeloma. Both conserved end residues are part of each CDR3. The D gene is left open where the match is weak. Rows may omit the clone size; those that give it use once, few, many or a size class.

D: .; size: .; J: TRBJ2-1; V: TRBV19; CDR3: CASSIRKNNEQFF; DNA: TGTGCCAGTAGTATCCGGAAAAACAATGAGCAGTTCTTC
D: TRBD2; size: few; J: TRBJ2-7; V: TRBV4-3; CDR3: CASSRGLAGVYEQYF; DNA: TGCGCCAGCAGCCGAGGACTAGCGGGAGTCTACGAGCAGTACTTC
D: .; size: .; J: TRBJ2-3; V: TRBV3-1; CDR3: CASSQEKRTDTQYF; DNA: TGTGCCAGCAGCCAAGAAAAGCGGACAGATACGCAGTATTTT
D: .; size: few; J: TRBJ1-1; V: TRBV29-1; CDR3: CSVSSWGTEAFF; DNA: TGCAGCGTTTCCTCCTGGGGCACTGAAGCTTTCTTT
D: .; size: large; J: TRBJ2-6; V: TRBV12-3/TRBV12-4; CDR3: CASSLSAGANVLTF; DNA: TGTGCCAGCAGTTTATCGGCTGGGGCCAACGTCCTGACTTTC
D: TRBD2; size: many; J: TRBJ2-1; V: TRBV5-1; CDR3: CASSPLAGTNEQFF; DNA: TGCGCCAGCAGTCCCCTAGCGGGAACAAATGAGCAGTTCTTC
D: .; size: .; J: TRBJ2-5; V: TRBV18; CDR3: CAGSPSEEETHYF; DNA: TGTGCCGGCTCACCGAGTGAGGAAGAGACCCACTACTTC
D: .; size: many; J: TRBJ2-1; V: TRBV7-9; CDR3: CASSPPGSPNEQFF; DNA: TGTGCCAGCAGCCCTCCGGGCTCCCCCAATGAGCAGTTCTTC
D: .; size: many; J: TRBJ1-1; V: TRBV6-2/TRBV6-3; CDR3: CASRDSIGYGEAFF; DNA: TGTGCCAGCAGGGATAGTATTGGTTACGGTGAAGCTTTCTTT
D: .; size: many; J: TRBJ2-3; V: TRBV20-1; CDR3: CSASPKGRASDTQYF; DNA: TGCAGTGCTAGCCCCAAGGGGCGCGCATCAGATACGCAGTATTTT
D: .; size: many; J: TRBJ1-1; V: TRBV29-1; CDR3: CSVVGDGPRAEAFF; DNA: TGCAGCGTTGTGGGCGACGGGCCAAGGGCTGAAGCTTTCTTT
D: .; size: many; J: TRBJ2-7; V: TRBV6-1; CDR3: CASSESMGLFEQYF; DNA: TGTGCCAGCAGTGAAAGTATGGGGCTTTTCGAGCAGTACTTC
D: .; size: many; J: TRBJ1-1; V: TRBV7-2; CDR3: CASSKWEAEAFF; DNA: TGTGCCAGCAGCAAGTGGGAGGCTGAAGCTTTCTTT
D: .; size: many; J: TRBJ2-6; V: TRBV6-5; CDR3: CATLTASGANVLTF; DNA: TGTGCCACCCTCACTGCCTCCGGGGCCAACGTCCTGACTTTC
D: .; size: .; J: TRBJ2-7; V: TRBV28; CDR3: CASRRGGPYEQYF; DNA: TGTGCCAGCCGTAGGGGCGGGCCCTACGAGCAGTACTTC
D: .; size: many; J: TRBJ2-5; V: TRBV29-1; CDR3: CSVEGSGTETQYF; DNA: TGCAGCGTTGAAGGGTCAGGGACAGAGACCCAGTACTTC
D: .; size: many; J: TRBJ1-1; V: TRBV12-3/TRBV12-4; CDR3: CASSLGTGNTEAFF; DNA: TGTGCCAGCAGTTTAGGCACAGGGAACACTGAAGCTTTCTTT
D: TRBD2; size: many; J: TRBJ2-3; V: TRBV14; CDR3: CASSRPSGGRADTQYF; DNA: TGTGCCAGCAGCCGGCCCAGCGGCGGGAGAGCAGATACGCAGTATTTT
D: .; size: few; J: TRBJ2-2; V: TRBV18; CDR3: CASSPRFLGTTGELFF; DNA: TGTGCCAGCTCACCAAGGTTCCTGGGAACAACCGGGGAGCTGTTTTTT
D: TRBD1; size: many; J: TRBJ2-5; V: TRBV6-2/TRBV6-3; CDR3: CASSYGDRSQETQYF; DNA: TGTGCCAGCAGCTACGGGGACAGAAGTCAAGAGACCCAGTACTTC
D: TRBD1; size: many; J: TRBJ1-1; V: TRBV20-1; CDR3: CSARDGGRGEGTEAFF; DNA: TGCAGTGCTAGAGATGGGGGCAGGGGGGAAGGGACTGAAGCTTTCTTT
D: TRBD2; size: many; J: TRBJ2-2; V: TRBV7-3; CDR3: CASSQTSGSKVGELFF; DNA: TGTGCCAGCAGCCAGACTAGCGGGAGTAAAGTCGGGGAGCTGTTTTTT
D: .; size: .; J: TRBJ2-1; V: TRBV4-3; CDR3: CASSQESDGVGRNNEQFF; DNA: TGCGCCAGCAGCCAAGAGAGCGATGGGGTCGGGCGGAACAATGAGCAGTTCTTC
D: .; size: many; J: TRBJ2-7; V: TRBV2; CDR3: CASSDSNSYEQYF; DNA: TGTGCCAGCAGTGATTCAAATTCCTACGAGCAGTACTTC
D: .; size: .; J: TRBJ2-5; V: TRBV19; CDR3: CASPDHGRQETPYF; DNA: TGTGCCAGTCCGGACCATGGGCGGCAAGAGACCCCGTACTTC
D: TRBD1; size: many; J: TRBJ2-5; V: TRBV15; CDR3: CATGQEEETQYF; DNA: TGTGCCACAGGACAGGAAGAAGAGACCCAGTACTTC
D: .; size: many; J: TRBJ1-1; V: TRBV20-1; CDR3: CSARPPGATEAFF; DNA: TGCAGTGCTAGGCCTCCGGGGGCCACTGAAGCTTTCTTT